The clone carrying this TCR beta chain showed up many times. Its antigen is currently unknown. These data are taken from a study of CD8 T cells in ankylosing spondylitis. General study points: What appeared characteristic of ankylosing spondylitis blood was a TCR beta motif of about eight highly homologous variants. According to the report, clones linked to the disease were significantly enriched in matched synovial fluid samples taken from ankylosing spondylitis patients. Prior literature has documented some motif variants in synovial fluid and blood from reactive arthritis.

A quantitative 5'-RACE method, one with molecular barcodes, was used to make TCR beta libraries. TCRdb independently ran MiXCR on the 5' RACE reads; one entry per CDR3 protein. The top ten clones hold about 1% of a sample with approximately 400,000 distinct CDR3 sequences, about 25% of them seen once. Source material: blood, either unsorted or a sorted T cell fraction (not recorded which). The TCR was taken from a male donor with ankylosing spondylitis.

CDR3 sequence: CAISESQYRNYGYTF. CDR3 coding DNA: TGTGCCATCAGTGAGTCGCAGTACCGAAACTATGGCTACACCTTC. The gene calls are TRBV10-3 and TRBJ1-2; unclear D gene. Looked up from germline, CDR1 is ENHRY and CDR2 is SYGVKD. The CDR3 runs 15 residues. V dropped 0 bases and J dropped 2 bases, with 10 bases sitting between them.